The sequence of this T cell receptor (beta chain) was determined in a study of early T cells in non-severe SARS-CoV-2 infection. Turning to the study itself: Chains were unpaired, as sequencing was done on bulk RNA from unsorted whole blood.

A note on this clonotype: The antigen is not known.

Separate cDNA molecules each had unique molecular identifiers attached to them. TCRdb independently ran MiXCR on the 5' RACE reads; one entry per CDR3 protein. The table includes about 110,000 distinct CDR3 sequences, 10% to 15% detected once. Study findings and constraints: Missing private and CD4 specificities, VDJdb matching favored anti-spike CD8 responses.

This CDR3 spans 12 amino acids. Germline V CDR1 and CDR2: SQVTM, ANQGSEA. The V end lost 6 bases, the J end lost 3 bases, and 10 bases lay between the germline ends. The rearrangement uses TRBV29-1 and TRBJ2-3; no firm D call. The source is an adult who was a healthcare worker with PCR-confirmed SARS-CoV-2 infection or an uninfected control (not recorded which). Source: whole blood, taken at baseline. CDR3 in amino acids: CSVGKFTDTQYF. The CDR3 DNA reads TGCAGCGTCGGCAAATTTACAGATACGCAGTATTTT.